This TCR beta chain appears in the sequencing data of a study of blood T cell repertoires in COVID-19 (dated by TCRdb to the early 2020s). Describing the broader study: Samples covering the acute and convalescent phases of COVID-19 were provided by collaborators in the United States, Italy and Spain. The samples were drawn from two sources: the first 160 participants of the ongoing ImmuneRACE study, and some 1,300 subjects contributed by 6 global collaborators. Deeply sampled blood TCRbeta repertoires from subjects exposed to, actively infected with, or recovered from COVID-19 were included in the dataset. Nearly every sample came with metadata listing a de-identified subject ID, COVID-19 status, age in years and sex. Where available, HLA class I and class II types were taken from metadata supplied by the sample provider and were not determined by assay-based typing. The repertoires were released in a freely available public database meant as a resource for research on the immune response to SARS-CoV-2. The material from the prospective study consisted of cDNA or gDNA derived from T cells, B-cell-depleted T cells, or PBMCs. Summary of the overall study and its limitations: Clinical and demographic metadata were provided uncurated, with the amount varying by source and participant.

The trim is 1 base for V and 7 bases for J, with a gap of 7 bases between the germline ends. The CDR3 contains 13 residues, cysteine and phenylalanine counted. The sequence is cut down to CDR3 DNA, 39 bases in frame from base 1. CDR1 LGHNA and CDR2 YSLEER were looked up in the germline V gene. Of note for this clone: Its antigen has not been determined. Base-call qualities are not available, and no considerably larger clone is one nucleotide away.

Enrolling through a virtual design, the prospective study's participants ranged in age from roughly 18 to 100 years and lived across 20 to 30 United States geographic areas. Cohort assignment in the prospective study relied on participant-reported clinical history from a screening survey and a study questionnaire. ImmuneRACE Cohort 3 recovered participants were defined by two consecutive negative NP/OP PCR tests, healthcare professional clearance, or symptom resolution. Mobile phlebotomists in the prospective study collected whole blood, serum and a nasopharyngeal or oropharyngeal swab from every participant. Additional blood draws and questionnaires over an approximately 2-month period could optionally be provided by prospective study participants. Before DNA extraction, prospective study blood samples were shipped either frozen or at room temperature. TCRbeta CDR3 regions were amplified from genomic DNA by means of the immunoSEQ Assay, a bias-controlled multiplex PCR. From the authors' description of their analysis: The number of nucleated cells in each sample was estimated by amplification of reference gene primers within the assay. To quantify the absolute abundance of each unique TCRbeta CDR3 rearrangement, sequence reads were collapsed and filtered. Productive Simpson clonality was computed per sample as the square root of Simpson's diversity index over productive rearrangements. TCRdb provides this immuneACCESS table in a form limited to in-frame rearrangements. Some clones are lacking; in checked studies, under half of them reflect an unresolved V gene, and why the rest are absent is not known. V and J calls and clone size come straight from that table; D and trimming were deduced from the DNA. For this sample there are 180,000 or so clones; 65% to 85% appear just once. The leading ten clones occupy around 7% of the sample.

The sequencing input was PBMCs or T cells enriched from blood (not recorded which). The TCR sequence derives from a man in his forties who had recovered from COVID-19. The chain joins TRBV4-3 to TRBJ1-4; the D gene cannot be resolved reliably. The nucleotide sequence reads as follows: TGCGCCAGCAGCCAAGGGCCGGGTGAAAAACTGTTTTTT. Its translation reads: CASSQGPGEKLFF.